The subject of this entry is one T cell receptor beta chain. This entry belongs to a study of OX40 agonist ivuxolimab in advanced cancers. Only in-frame clones appear in the TCRdb table, and some are missing; sequencing was by immunoSEQ multiplex PCR. Of tens of thousands of clones detected, about 89% appear once; the ten largest clones hold 30% to 35%. Per germline, CDR1 LNHDA and CDR2 SQIVND (reference sequence). V dropped 6 bases and J dropped 5; count of bases not matched to a gene: 2. The CDR3 runs to 13 residues. The chain recombines TRBV19 with TRBJ2-7, with 12 positions matching TRBD1. The sequence was collected from an adult with an advanced solid tumor such as melanoma, head and neck, liver or kidney cancer. Sequenced here: CD4+ or CD8+ T cells sorted from blood, sampled in a trial of the OX40 agonist ivuxolimab. In DNA, the CDR3 is TGTGCCAGTAGGGGACAGGGGGCCCACGAGCAGTACTTC. This codes for CASRGQGAHEQYF.